This T cell receptor (beta chain) was identified in a study of PD-1 blockade in classical Hodgkin lymphoma. Time point defined: newly diagnosed, previously untreated cHL patient sample. Thawed PBMCs were the source of CD4+ T cells, purified by magnetic negative selection. Some clones are missing from TCRdb's copy, which holds only in-frame ones; the method was immunoSEQ multiplex PCR. Counted here are 20,000 to 30,000 clones, about 89% occurring once; the ten biggest clones make up less than 0.65%. Germline CDR1 SGDLS, CDR2 YYNGEE. V shed 3 bases, J shed 3 bases, and the junction held 7 bases outside the gene matches. The CDR3 covers 15 residues.

The source of this sequence is a human donor with classical Hodgkin lymphoma. This chain joins TRBV9 and TRBJ1-1; 8 bases are shared with TRBD1. Material for sequencing was CD4+ T cells from blood. The DNA of the CDR3 is TGTGCCAGCAGCGCTCAGGGGGCGCGTGACACTGAAGCTTTCTTT. This codes for CASSAQGARDTEAFF.